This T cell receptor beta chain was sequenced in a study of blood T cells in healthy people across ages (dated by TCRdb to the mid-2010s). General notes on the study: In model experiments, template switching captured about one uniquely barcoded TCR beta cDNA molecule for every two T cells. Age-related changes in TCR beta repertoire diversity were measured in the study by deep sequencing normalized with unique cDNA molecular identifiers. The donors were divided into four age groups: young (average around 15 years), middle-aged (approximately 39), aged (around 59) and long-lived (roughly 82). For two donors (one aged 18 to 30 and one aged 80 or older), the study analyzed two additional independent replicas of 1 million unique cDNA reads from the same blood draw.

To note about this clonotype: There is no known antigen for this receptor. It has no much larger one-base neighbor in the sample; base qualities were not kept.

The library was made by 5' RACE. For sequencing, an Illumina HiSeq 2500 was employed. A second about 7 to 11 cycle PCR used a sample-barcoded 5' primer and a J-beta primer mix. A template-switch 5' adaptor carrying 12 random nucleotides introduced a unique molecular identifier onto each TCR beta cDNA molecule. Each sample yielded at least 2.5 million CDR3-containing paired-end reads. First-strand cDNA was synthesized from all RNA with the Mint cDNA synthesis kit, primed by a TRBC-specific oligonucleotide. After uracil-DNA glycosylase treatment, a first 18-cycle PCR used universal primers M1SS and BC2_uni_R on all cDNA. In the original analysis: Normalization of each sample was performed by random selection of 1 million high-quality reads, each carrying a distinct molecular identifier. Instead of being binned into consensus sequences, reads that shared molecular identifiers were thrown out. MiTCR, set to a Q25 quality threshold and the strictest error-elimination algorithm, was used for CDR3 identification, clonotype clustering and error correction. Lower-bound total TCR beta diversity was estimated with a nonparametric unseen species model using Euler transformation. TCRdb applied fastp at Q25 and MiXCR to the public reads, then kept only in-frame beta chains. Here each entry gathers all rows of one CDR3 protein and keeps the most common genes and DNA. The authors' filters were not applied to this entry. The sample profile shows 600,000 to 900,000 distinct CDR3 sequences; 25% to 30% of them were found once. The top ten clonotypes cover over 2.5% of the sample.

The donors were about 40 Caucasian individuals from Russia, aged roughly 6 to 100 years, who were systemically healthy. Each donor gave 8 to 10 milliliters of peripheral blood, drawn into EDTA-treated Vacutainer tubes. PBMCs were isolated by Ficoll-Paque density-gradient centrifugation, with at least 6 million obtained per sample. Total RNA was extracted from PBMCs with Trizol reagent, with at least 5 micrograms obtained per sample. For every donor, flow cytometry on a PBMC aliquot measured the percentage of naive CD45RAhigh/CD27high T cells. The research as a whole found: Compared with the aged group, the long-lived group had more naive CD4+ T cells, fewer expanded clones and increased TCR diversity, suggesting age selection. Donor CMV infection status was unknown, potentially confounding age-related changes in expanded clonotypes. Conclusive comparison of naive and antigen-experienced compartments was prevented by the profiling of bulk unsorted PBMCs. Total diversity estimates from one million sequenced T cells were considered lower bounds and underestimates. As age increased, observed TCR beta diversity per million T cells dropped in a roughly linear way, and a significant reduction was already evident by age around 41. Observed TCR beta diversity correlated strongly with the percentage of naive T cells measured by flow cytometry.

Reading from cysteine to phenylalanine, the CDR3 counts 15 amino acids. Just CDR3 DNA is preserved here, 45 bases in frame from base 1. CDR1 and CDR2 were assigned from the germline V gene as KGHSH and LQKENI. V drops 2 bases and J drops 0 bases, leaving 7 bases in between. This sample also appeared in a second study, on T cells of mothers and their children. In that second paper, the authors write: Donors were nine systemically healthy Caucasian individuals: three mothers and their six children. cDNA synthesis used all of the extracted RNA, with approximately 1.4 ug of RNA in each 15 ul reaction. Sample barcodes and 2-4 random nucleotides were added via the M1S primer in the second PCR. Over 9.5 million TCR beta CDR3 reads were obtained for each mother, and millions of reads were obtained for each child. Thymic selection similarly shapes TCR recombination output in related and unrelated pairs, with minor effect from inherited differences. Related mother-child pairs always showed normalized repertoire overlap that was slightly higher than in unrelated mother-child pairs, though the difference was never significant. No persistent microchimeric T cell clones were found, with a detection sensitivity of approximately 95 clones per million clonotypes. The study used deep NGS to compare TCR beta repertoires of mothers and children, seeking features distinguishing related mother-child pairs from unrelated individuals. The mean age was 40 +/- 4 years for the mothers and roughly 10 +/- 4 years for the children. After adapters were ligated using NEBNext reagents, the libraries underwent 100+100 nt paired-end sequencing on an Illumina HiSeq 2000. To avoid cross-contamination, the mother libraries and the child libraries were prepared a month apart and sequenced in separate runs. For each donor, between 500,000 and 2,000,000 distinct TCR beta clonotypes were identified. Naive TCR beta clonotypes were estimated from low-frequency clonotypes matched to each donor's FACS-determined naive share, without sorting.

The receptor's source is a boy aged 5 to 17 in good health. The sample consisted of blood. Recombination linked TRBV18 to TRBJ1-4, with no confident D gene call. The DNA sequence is TGTGCCAGCTCACCAGACCTCTCAACTAATGAAAAACTGTTTTTT. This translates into CASSPDLSTNEKLFF.